The T cell receptor beta chain under discussion was sequenced for a study of blood T cell repertoires in COVID-19. Only in-frame clones appear in the TCRdb table, and some are missing; sequencing was by immunoSEQ multiplex PCR. Of about 400,000 clones listed, 88% are singletons. The CDR3 loop spans 14 amino acids. Per germline, CDR1 SNHLY and CDR2 FYNNEI. V lost 6 bases to trimming and J lost 1 base, with 9 bases between them. Sequencing was carried out using PBMCs or T cells enriched from blood (not recorded which). The receptor's source is a woman aged 40 to 50 with acute COVID-19. The chain has TRBV2 and TRBJ2-2, with D possibly matching TRBD1 (6 bases). DNA for the CDR3: TGTGCCAGCAGGCGGACAGTGAACACCGGGGAGCTGTTTTTT. This translates into CASRRTVNTGELFF.